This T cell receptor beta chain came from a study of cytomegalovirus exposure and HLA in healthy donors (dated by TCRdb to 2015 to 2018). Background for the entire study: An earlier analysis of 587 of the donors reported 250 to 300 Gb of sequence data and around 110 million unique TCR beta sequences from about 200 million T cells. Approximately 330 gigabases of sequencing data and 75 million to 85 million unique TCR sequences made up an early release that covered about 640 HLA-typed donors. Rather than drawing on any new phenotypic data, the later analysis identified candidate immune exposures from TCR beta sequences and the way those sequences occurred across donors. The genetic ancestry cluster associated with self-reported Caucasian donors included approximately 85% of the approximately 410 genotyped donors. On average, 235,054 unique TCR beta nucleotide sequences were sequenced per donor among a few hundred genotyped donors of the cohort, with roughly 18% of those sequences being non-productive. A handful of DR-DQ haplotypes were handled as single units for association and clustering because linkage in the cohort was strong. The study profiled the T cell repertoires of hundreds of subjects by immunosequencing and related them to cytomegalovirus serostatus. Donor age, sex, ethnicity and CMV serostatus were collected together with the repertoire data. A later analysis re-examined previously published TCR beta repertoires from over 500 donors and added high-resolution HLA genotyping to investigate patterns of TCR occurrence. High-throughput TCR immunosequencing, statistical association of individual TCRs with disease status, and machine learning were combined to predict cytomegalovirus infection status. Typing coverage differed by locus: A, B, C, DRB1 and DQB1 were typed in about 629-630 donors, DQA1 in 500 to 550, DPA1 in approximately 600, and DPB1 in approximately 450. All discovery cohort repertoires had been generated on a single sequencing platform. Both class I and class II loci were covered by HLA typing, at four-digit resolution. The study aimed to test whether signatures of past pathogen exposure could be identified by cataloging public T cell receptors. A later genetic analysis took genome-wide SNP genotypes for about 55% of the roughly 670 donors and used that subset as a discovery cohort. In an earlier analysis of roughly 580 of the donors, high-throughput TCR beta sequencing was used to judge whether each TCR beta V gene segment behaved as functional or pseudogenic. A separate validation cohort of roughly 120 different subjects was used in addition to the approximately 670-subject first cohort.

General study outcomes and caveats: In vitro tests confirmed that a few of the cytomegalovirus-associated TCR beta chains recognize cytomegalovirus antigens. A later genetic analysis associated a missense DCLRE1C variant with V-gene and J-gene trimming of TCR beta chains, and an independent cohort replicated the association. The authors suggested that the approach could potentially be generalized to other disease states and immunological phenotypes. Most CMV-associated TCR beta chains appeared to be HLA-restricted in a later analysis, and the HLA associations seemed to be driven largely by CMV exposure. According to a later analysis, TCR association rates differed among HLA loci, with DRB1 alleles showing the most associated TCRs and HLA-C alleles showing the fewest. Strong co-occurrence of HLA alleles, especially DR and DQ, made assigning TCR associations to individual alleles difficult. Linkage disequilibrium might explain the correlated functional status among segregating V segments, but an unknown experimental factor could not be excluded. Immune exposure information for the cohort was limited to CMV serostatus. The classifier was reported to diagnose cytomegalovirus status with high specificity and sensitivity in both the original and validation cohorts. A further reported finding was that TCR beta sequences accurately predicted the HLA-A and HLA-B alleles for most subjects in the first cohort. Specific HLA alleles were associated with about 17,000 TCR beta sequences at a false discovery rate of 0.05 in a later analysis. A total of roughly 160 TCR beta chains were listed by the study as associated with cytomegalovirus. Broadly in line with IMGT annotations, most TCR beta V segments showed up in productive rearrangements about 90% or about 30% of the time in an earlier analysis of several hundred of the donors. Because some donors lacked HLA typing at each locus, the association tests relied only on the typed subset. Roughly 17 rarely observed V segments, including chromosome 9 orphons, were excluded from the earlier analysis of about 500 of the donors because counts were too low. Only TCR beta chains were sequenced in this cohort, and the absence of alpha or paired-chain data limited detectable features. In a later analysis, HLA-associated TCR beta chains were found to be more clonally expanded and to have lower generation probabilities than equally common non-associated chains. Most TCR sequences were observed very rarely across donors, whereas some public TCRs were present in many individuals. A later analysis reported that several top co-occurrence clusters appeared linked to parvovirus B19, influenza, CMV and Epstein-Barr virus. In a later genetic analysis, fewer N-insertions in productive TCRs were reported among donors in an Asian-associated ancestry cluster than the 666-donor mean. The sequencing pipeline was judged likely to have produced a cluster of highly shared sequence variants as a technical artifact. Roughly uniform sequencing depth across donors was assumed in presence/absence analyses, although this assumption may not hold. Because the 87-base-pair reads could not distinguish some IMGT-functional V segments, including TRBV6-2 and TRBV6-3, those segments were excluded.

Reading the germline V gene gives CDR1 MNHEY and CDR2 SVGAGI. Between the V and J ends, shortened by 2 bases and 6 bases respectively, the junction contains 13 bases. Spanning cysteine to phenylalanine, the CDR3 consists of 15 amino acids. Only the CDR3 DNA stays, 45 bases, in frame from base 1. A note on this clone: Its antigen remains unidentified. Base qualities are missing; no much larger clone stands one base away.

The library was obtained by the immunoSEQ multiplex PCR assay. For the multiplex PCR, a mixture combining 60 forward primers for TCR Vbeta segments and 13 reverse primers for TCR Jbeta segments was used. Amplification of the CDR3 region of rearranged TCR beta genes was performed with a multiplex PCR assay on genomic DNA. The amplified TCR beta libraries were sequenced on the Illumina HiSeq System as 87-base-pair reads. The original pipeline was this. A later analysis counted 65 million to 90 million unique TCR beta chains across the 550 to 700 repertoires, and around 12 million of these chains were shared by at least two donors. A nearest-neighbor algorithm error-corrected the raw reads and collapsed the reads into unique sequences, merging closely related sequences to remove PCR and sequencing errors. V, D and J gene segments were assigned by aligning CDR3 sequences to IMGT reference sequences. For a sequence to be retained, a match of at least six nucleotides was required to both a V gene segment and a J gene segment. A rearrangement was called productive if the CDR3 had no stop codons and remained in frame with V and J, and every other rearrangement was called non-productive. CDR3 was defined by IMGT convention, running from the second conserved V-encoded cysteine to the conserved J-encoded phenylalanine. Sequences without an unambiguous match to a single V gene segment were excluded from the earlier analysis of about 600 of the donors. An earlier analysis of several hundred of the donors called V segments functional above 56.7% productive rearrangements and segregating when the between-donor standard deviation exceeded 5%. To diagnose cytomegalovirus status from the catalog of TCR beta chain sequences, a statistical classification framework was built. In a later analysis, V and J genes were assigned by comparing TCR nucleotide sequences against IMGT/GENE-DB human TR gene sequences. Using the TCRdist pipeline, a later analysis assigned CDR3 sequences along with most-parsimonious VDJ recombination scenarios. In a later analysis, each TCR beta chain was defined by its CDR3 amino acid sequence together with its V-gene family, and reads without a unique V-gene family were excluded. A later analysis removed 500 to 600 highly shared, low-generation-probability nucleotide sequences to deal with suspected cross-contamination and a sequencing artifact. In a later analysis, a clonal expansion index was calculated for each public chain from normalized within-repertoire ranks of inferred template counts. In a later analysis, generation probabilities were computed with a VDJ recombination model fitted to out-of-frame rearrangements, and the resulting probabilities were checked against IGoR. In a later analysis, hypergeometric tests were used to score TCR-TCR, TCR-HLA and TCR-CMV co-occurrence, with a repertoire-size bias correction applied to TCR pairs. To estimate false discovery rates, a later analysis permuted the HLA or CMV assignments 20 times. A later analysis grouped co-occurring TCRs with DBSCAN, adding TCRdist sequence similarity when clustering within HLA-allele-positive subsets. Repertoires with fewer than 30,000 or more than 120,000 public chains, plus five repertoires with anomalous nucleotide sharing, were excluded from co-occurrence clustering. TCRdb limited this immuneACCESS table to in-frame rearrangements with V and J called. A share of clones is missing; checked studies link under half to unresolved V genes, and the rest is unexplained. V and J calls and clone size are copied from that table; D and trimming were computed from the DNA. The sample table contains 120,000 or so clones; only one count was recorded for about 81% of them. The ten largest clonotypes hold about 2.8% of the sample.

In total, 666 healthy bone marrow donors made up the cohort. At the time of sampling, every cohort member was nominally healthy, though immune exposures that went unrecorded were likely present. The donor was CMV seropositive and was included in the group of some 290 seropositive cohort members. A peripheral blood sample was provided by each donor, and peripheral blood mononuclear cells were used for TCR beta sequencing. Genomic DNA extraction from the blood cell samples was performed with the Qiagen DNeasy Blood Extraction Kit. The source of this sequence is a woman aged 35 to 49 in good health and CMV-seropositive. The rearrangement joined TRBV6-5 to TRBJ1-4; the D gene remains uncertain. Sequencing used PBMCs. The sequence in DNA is TGTGCCAGCAGTTACGGTGGGAGTCGTGATGAAAAACTGTTTTTT. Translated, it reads CASSYGGSRDEKLFF.